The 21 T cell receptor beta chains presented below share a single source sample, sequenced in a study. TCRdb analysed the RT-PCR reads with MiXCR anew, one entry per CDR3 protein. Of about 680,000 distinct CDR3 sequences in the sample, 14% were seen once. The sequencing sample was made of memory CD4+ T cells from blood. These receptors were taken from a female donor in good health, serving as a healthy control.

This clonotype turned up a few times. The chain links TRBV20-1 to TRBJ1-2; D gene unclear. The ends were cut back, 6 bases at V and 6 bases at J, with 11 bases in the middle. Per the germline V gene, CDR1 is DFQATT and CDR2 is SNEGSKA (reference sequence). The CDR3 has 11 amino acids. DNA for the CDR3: TGCAGTGCCGACCGGAGGGATGGCTACACCTTC. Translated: CSADRRDGYTF.

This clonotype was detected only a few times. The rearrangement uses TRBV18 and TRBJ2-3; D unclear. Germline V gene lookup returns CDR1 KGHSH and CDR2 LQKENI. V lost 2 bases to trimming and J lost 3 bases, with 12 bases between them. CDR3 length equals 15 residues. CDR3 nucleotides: TGTGCCAGCTCACCAAAATCCCCGAGGACAGATACGCAGTATTTT. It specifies CASSPKSPRTDTQYF.

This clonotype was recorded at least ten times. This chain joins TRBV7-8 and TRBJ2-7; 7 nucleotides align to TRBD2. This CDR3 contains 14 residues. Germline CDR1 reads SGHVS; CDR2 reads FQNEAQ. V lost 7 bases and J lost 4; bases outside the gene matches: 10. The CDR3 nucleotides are TGTGCCAGCACCTCCGGGCGGGAGCTTTACGAGCAGTACTTC. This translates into CASTSGRELYEQYF.

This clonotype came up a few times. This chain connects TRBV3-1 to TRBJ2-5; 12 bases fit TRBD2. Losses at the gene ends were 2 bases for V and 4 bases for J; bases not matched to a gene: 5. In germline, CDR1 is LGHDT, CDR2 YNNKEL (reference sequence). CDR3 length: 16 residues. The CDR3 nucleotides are TGTGCCAGCAGCCAAAGGGCTAGCGGGGGGGGAGAGACCCAGTACTTC. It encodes CASSQRASGGGETQYF.

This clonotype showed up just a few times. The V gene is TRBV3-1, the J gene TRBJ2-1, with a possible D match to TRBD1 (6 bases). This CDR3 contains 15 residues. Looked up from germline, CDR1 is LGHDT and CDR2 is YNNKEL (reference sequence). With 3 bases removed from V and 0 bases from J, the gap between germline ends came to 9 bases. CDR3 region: CASSQGATSYNEQFF. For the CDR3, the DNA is TGTGCCAGCAGCCAGGGGGCGACCTCCTACAATGAGCAGTTCTTC.

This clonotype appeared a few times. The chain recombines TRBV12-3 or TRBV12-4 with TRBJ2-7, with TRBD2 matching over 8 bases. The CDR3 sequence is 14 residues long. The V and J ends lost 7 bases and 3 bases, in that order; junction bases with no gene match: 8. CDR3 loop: CASTRGGGIYEQYF. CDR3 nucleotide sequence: TGTGCCAGCACCCGGGGGGGAGGGATCTACGAGCAGTACTTC.

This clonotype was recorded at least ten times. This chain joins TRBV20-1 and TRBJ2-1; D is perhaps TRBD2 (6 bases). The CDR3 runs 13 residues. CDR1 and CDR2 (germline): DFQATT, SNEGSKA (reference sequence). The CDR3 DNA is TGCAGCCCTTGGCCTCCGGGGGTCAATGAGCAGTTCTTC. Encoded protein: CSPWPPGVNEQFF.

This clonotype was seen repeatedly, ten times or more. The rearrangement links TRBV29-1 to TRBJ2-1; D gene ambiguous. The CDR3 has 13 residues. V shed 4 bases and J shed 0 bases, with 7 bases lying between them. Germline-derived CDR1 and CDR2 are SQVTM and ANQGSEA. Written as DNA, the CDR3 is TGCAGCGTTGGCTATAGCTCCTACAATGAGCAGTTCTTC. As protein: CSVGYSSYNEQFF.

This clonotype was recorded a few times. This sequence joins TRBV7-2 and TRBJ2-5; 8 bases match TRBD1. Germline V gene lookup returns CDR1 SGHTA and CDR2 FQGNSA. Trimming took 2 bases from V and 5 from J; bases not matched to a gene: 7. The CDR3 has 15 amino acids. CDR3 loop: CASSLSAGGSETQYF. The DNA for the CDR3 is TGTGCCAGCAGCTTATCCGCAGGGGGCTCTGAGACCCAGTACTTC.

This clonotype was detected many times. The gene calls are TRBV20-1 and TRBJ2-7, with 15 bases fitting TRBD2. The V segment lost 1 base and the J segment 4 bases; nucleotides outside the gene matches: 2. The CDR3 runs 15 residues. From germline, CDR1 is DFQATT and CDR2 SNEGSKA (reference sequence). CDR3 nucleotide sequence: TGCAGTGCTAGAGGGACTAGCGGGAGGGGTTACGAGCAGTACTTC. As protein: CSARGTSGRGYEQYF.

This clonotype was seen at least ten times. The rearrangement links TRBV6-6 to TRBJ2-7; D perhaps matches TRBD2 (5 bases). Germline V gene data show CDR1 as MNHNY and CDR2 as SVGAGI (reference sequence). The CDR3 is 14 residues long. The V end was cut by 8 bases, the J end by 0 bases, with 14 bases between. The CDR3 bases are TGTGCCAGCCGGACTGGTCAGAGCTCCTACGAGCAGTACTTC. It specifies CASRTGQSSYEQYF.

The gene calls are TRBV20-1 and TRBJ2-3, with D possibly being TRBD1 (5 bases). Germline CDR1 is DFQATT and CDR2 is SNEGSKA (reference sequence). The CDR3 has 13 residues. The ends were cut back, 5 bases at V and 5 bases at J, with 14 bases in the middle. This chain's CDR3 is CSALVSRGDTQYF. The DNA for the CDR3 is TGCAGTGCTCTAGTCTCTAGGGGAGATACGCAGTATTTT.

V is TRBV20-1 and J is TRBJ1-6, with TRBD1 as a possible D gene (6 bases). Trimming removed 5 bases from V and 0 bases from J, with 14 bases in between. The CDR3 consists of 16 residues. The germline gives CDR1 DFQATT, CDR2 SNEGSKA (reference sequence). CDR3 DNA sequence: TGCAGTGCTGATGATGGACAGTCCTCCTATAATTCACCCCTCCACTTT. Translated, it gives CSADDGQSSYNSPLHF.

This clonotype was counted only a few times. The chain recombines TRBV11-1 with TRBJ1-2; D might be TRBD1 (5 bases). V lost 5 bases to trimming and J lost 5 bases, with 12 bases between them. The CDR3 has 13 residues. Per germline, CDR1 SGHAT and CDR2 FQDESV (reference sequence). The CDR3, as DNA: TGTGCCAGCAGCCCCGGACAAGAGTATGGCTACACCTTC. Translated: CASSPGQEYGYTF.

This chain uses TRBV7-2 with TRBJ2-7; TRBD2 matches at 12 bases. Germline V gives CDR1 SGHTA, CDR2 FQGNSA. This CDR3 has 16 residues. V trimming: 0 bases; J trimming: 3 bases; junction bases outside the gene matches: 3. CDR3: CASSLATSGGFYEQYF. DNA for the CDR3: TGTGCCAGCAGCTTAGCTACTAGCGGGGGGTTCTACGAGCAGTACTTC.

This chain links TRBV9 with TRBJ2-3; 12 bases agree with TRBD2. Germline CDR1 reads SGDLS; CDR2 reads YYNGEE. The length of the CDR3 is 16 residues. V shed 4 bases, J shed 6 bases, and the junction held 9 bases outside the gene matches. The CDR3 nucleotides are TGTGCCAGCAGCCCAGGACTAGCGGGGCCTCGGGATACGCAGTATTTT. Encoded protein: CASSPGLAGPRDTQYF.

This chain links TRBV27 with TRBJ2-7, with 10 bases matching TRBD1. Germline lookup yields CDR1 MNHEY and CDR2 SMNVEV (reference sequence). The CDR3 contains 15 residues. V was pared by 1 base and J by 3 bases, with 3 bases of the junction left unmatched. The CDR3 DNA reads TGTGCCAGCAGTTTATACCGGACAGGGGGCTACGAGCAGTACTTC. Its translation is CASSLYRTGGYEQYF.

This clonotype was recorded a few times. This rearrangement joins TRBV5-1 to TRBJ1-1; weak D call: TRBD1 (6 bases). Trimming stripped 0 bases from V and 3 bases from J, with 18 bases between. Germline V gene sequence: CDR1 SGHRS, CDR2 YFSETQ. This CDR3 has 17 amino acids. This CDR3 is CASSLGGHTSGDTEAFF. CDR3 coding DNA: TGCGCCAGCAGCTTGGGGGGACATACATCTGGGGACACTGAAGCTTTCTTT.

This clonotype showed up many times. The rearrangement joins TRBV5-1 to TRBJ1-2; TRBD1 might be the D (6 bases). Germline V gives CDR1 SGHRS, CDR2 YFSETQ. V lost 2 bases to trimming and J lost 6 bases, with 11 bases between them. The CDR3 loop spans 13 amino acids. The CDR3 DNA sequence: TGCGCCAGCAGCTTCCAGGGGCAAGATGGCTACACCTTC. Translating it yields CASSFQGQDGYTF. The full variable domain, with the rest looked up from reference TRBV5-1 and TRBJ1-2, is KAGVTQTPRYLIKTRGQQVTLSCSPISGHRSVSWYQQTPGQGLQFLFEYFSETQRNKGNFPGRFSGRQFSNSRSEMNVSTLELGDSALYLCASSFQGQDGYTFGSGTRLTVV.

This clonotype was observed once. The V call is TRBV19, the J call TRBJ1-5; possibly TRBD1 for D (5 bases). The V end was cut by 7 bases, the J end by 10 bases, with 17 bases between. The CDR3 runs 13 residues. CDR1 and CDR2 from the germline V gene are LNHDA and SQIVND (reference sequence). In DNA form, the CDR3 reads TGTGCCAGTATAGCAGGGACGATAGGACCCCAGCATTTT. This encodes CASIAGTIGPQHF.

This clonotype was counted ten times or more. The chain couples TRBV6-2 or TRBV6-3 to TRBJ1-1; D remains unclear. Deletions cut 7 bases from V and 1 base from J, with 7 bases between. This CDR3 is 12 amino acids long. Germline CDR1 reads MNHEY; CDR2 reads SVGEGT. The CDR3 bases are TGTGCCAGCAAGGTCCCGAACACTGAAGCTTTCTTT. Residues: CASKVPNTEAFF.